Sequencing of this T cell receptor beta chain was carried out in a study of cytomegalovirus exposure and HLA in healthy donors. With 60 Vbeta and 13 Jbeta primers, the PCR was carried out. Profiled with immunoSEQ multiplex PCR; TCRdb holds only in-frame clones, not every one. The data show roughly 100,000 clones, over 80% seen once. This CDR3 has 14 residues. Germline V lookup: CDR1 SQVTM, CDR2 ANQGSEA. Trimming shortened V by 7 bases and J by 3 bases, and 18 bases separated the two germline ends. Sequencing was done on a sample of PBMCs. The V gene is TRBV29-1, the J gene TRBJ1-1; D possibly corresponds to TRBD1 (6 bases). This clonotype was obtained from a man aged 18 to 29 in good health and CMV-seronegative. CDR3 amino acids: CSATWGRGDTEAFF. In nucleotides, the CDR3 is TGCAGCGCCACGTGGGGCAGGGGAGACACTGAAGCTTTCTTT.